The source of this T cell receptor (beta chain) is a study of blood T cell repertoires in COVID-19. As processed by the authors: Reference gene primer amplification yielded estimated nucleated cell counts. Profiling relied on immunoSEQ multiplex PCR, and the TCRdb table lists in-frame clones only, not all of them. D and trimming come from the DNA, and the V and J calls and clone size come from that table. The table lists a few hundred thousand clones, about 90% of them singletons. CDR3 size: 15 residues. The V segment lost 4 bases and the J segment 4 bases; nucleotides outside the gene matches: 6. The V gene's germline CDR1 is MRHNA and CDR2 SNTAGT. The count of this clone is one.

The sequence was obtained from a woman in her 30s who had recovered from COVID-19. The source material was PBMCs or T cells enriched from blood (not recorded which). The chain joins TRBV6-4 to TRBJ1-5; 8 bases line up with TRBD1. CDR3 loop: CASSATGEPNQPQHF. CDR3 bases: TGTGCCAGCAGTGCGACAGGGGAACCGAATCAGCCCCAGCATTTT.